The rows below give T cell receptor beta chains drawn from one sample of a study of low-dose radiotherapy and immunotherapy resistance in tumors. TCRdb reanalysed the reads using MiXCR and keeps one entry per CDR3 protein. Counted here are roughly 100,000 distinct CDR3 sequences, about 20% occurring once; the ten biggest clones make up 9.5% to 15%. The sample in question was PBMCs, obtained after low-dose radiotherapy plus immunotherapy. The receptors were gathered from a female donor with ovarian cancer. Each CDR3 is given with its conserved first and last residue. A D gene is named only where the DNA matches it firmly. Clone size is not always given. Where it is, it says once, few, many or a class for expanded clones.

d_call j_call v_call clone_size cdr3_nt cdr3_aa
- TRBJ2-1 TRBV12-3/TRBV12-4 many TGTGCCAGCAGTTCAGGGATGAAGCCGTACAATGAGCAGTTCTTC CASSSGMKPYNEQFF
- TRBJ1-1 TRBV5-1 once TGCGCCAGCGGCCCGCAATCTACTTCGAAAGGGGCTTTCTTT CASGPQSTSKGAFF
- TRBJ2-7 TRBV19 many TGTGCCAGTAACGGGAACTCCTACGAGCAGTACTTC CASNGNSYEQYF
- TRBJ1-6 TRBV28 many TGTGCCAGAGTGTCAAGCTCACCCCTCCACTTT CARVSSSPLHF
- TRBJ2-5 TRBV7-3 few TGTGCCAGCGGGTCGGCCCCCGGGGGGACCCAGTACTTC CASGSAPGGTQYF
TRBD2 TRBJ2-1 TRBV12-3/TRBV12-4 many TGTGCCAGCAGTGCCCGACTAGCGGGGAATGAGCAGTTCTTC CASSARLAGNEQFF
- TRBJ1-2 TRBV28 many TGTGCCAGCAGTTTGAACAGTGGGATGTTAGGCTACACCTTC CASSLNSGMLGYTF
TRBD1 TRBJ1-6 TRBV20-1 - TGCAGTGTACGCCTGTTGGACAGGGTCCGGTCACCCCTCCACTTT CSVRLLDRVRSPLHF
- TRBJ1-5 TRBV30 - TGTGCCTGGAGTAACAGGCTGATTGGCAATCAGCCCCAGCATTTT CAWSNRLIGNQPQHF
TRBD2 TRBJ2-1 TRBV4-2 many TGTGCCAGCAGCCAACCTGCCGCCCAAGCTCGCGGGGGTGAGCAGTTCTTC CASSQPAAQARGGEQFF
TRBD2 TRBJ2-2 TRBV24-1 - TGTGCCACCAGTGGGGGACTAGCGGACACCGGGGAGCTGTTTTTT CATSGGLADTGELFF
TRBD2 TRBJ2-7 TRBV20-1 many TGCAGTGCTACTGGGACTAGCGGGGGGGCTTTCGCCTACGAGCAGTACTTC CSATGTSGGAFAYEQYF
- TRBJ2-2 TRBV5-1 many TGCGCCAGCAGCTTCAGTACAGGACTAACCGGGGAGCTGTTTTTT CASSFSTGLTGELFF
TRBD2 TRBJ2-3 TRBV6-1 - TGTGCCAGCAGTCGGACTAGCGGGAGTGCAACAGATACGCAGTATTTT CASSRTSGSATDTQYF
- TRBJ2-7 TRBV11-3 many TGTGCCAGCAGCCTCCACCTCGAGCAGTACTTC CASSLHLEQYF
- TRBJ1-1 TRBV28 many TGTGCCAGCAAACCCCCCGGGAACACTGAAGCTTTCTTT CASKPPGNTEAFF
- TRBJ2-2 TRBV28 many TGTGCCAGCAGTGTACCTTTCGGACAGCCAAACACCGGGGAGCTGTTTTTT CASSVPFGQPNTGELFF
- TRBJ2-7 TRBV11-2 many TGTGCCAGCAGCTTAGATTATAGAGACTACACGAGGGGGTTCTACGAGCAGTACTTC CASSLDYRDYTRGFYEQYF
- TRBJ2-1 TRBV12-5 many TGTGCTAGTGGTTTGTATTCGCCAGCTTGGCGTCACTCCTACAATGAGCAGTTCTTC CASGLYSPAWRHSYNEQFF
- TRBJ2-1 TRBV29-1 many TGCAGCGTAACTACGGACCTATACAATGAGCAGTTCTTC CSVTTDLYNEQFF
TRBD1 TRBJ1-1 TRBV4-1 - TGCGCCAGCAGCCAAGGACGGGACAGGTGGAACACTGAAGCTTTCTTT CASSQGRDRWNTEAFF
- TRBJ1-2 TRBV24-1 many TGTGCCACCAGTGGACAGGCCCACTATGGCTACACCTTC CATSGQAHYGYTF
TRBD2 TRBJ2-5 TRBV9 many TGTGCCAGCAGCGCCCTAGCGGGAGGGCCGATGGAGACCCAGTACTTC CASSALAGGPMETQYF
- TRBJ1-2 TRBV12-3/TRBV12-4 many TGTGCCAGCACCGGGGCCGCCTATGGCTACACCTTC CASTGAAYGYTF
- TRBJ2-3 TRBV6-6 many TGTGCCAGCAGCAAGGGAATAACAGGCAATACAGATACGCAGTATTTT CASSKGITGNTDTQYF
- TRBJ1-1 TRBV6-1 many TGTGCCAGCAGTGAAGGGCCTTCTAAGGGGACTGAAGCTTTCTTT CASSEGPSKGTEAFF
TRBD1 TRBJ1-5 TRBV5-1 many TGCGCCAGCAGCTTAGGACAGGGCGACAATCAGCCCCAGCATTTT CASSLGQGDNQPQHF
TRBD2 TRBJ2-1 TRBV15 many TGTGCCACCAGCAGAGATGGAAGACTAGCGGGGCCGGCGGGGCAGTTCTTC CATSRDGRLAGPAGQFF
- TRBJ1-1 TRBV12-3/TRBV12-4 many TGTGCCAGCAGCCGGACAGCGAACACTGAAGCTTTCTTT CASSRTANTEAFF